This T cell receptor beta chain was identified during a study of T-cell memory formation after mild COVID-19. V lost 5 bases and J lost 3; bases outside the gene matches: 5. This CDR3 has 15 residues. CDR1 SGHRS and CDR2 YFSETQ come from the germline V gene. TCRdb analysed the 5' RACE reads with MiXCR anew, one entry per CDR3 protein. The sample has around 200,000 distinct CDR3 sequences; approximately 10% are singletons. Ten or more counts support this clonotype. Sequenced material: PBMCs or a T cell subset sorted from them (not recorded which). The TCR comes from a man younger than 35 who had mild COVID-19 (a few samples of this study predate the infection). Cell type and time point are not known. V is TRBV5-1 and J is TRBJ1-6, with 7 bases identical to TRBD1. The CDR3 DNA is TGCGCCAGCAGGGAGGGGGCCGACTATAATTCACCCCTCCACTTT. It specifies CASREGADYNSPLHF.